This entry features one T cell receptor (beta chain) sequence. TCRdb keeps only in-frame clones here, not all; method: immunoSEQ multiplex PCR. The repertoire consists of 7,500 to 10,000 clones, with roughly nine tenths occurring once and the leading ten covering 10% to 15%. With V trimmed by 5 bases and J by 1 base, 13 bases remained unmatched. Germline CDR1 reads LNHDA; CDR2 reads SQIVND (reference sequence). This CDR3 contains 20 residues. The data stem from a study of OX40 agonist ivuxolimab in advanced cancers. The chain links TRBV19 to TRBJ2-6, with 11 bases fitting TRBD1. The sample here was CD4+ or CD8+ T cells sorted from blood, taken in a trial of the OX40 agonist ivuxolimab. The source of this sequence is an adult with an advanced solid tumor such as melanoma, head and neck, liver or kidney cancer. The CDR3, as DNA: TGTGCCAGTAGTGAGACATCGCGGACAGGGGGCAAATCTGGGGCCAACGTCCTGACTTTC. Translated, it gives CASSETSRTGGKSGANVLTF.